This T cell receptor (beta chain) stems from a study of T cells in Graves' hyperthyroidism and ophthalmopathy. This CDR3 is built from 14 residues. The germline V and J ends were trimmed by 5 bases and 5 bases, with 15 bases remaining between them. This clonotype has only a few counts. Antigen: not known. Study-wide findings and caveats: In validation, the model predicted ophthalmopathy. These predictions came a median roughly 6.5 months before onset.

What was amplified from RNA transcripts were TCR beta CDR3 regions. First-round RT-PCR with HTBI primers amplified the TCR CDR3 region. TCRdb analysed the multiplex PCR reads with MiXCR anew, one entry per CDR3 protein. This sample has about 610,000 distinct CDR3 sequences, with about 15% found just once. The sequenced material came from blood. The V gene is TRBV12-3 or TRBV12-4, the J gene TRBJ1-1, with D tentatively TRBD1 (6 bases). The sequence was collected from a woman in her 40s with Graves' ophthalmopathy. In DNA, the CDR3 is TGTGCCAGCAGTCTCTCCATCAGGGGAACTGAAGCTTTCTTT. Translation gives CASSLSIRGTEAFF.